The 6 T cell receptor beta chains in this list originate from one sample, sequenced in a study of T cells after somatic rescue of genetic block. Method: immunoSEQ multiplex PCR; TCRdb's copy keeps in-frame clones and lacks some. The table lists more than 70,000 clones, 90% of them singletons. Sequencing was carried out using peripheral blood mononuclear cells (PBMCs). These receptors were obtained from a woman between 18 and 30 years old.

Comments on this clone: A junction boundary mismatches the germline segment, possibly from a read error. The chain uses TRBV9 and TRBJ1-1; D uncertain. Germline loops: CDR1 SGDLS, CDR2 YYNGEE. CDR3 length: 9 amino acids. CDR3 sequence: CASSGPLGF. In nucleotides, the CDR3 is TGTGCCAGCAGCGGACCATTGGGATTT.

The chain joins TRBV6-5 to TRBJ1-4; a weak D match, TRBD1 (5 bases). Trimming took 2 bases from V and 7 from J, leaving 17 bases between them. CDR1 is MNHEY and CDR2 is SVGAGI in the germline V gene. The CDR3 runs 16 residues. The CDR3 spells CASSYLGQGRFEKLFF. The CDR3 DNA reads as TGTGCCAGCAGTTACCTCGGGCAGGGAAGATTTGAAAAACTGTTTTTT.

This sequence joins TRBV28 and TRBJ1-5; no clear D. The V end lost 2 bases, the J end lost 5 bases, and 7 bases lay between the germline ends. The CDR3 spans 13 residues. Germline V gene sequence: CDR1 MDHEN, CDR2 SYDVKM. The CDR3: CASSLGVYQPQHF. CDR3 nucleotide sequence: TGTGCCAGCAGTTTAGGGGTTTATCAGCCCCAGCATTTT.

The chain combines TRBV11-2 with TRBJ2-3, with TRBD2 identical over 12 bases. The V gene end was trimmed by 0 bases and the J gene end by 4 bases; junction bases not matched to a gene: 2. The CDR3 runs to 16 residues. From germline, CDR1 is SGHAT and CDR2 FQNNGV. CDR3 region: CASSLELAGGSDTQYF. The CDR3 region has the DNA TGTGCCAGCAGCTTAGAACTAGCGGGAGGTTCAGATACGCAGTATTTT.

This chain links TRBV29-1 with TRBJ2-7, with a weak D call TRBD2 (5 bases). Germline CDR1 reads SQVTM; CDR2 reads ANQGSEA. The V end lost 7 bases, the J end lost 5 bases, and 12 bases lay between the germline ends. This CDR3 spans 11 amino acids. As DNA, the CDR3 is TGCAGCGCCGGAGGTCTTGACGAGCAGTACTTC. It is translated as CSAGGLDEQYF.

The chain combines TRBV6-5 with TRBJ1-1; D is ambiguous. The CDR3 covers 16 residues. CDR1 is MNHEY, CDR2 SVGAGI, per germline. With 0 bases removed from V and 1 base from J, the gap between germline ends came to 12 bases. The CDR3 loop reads CASSYSSGPSNTEAFF. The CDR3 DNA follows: TGTGCCAGCAGTTACTCGTCCGGACCGTCGAACACTGAAGCTTTCTTT.